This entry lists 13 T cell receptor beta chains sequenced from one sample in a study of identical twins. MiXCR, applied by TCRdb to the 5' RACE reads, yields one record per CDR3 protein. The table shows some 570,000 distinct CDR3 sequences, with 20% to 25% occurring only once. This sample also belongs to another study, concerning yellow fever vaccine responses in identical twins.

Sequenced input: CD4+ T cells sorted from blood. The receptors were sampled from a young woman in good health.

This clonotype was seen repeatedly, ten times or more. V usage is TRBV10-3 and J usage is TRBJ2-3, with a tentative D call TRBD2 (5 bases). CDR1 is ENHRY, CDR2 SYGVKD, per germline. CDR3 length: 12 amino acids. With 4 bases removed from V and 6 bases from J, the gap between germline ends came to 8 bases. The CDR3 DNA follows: TGTGCCATCAGTGCGGGCGGGGATACGCAGTATTTT. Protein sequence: CAISAGGDTQYF.

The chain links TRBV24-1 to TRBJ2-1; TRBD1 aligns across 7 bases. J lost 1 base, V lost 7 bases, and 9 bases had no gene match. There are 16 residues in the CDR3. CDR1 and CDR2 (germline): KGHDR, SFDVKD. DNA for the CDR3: TGTGCCACCAGCCACCGGACAGGTTGGTCCTACAATGAGCAGTTCTTC. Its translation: CATSHRTGWSYNEQFF.

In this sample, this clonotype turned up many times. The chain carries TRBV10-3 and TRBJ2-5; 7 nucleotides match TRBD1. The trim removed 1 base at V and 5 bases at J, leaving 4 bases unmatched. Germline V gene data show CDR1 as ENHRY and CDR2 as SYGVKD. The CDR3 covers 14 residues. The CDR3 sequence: CAISEWGTAETQYF. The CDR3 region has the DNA TGTGCCATCAGTGAGTGGGGGACAGCTGAGACCCAGTACTTC.

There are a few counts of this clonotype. CDR3 sequence (DNA): TGTGCCAGCAGCCAAACCAGGGACAATGAGCAGTTCTTC. Translated: CASSQTRDNEQFF. This chain connects TRBV4-2 to TRBJ2-1, with TRBD1 as a possible D gene (5 bases). Trimming shortened V by 2 bases and J by 5 bases, and 7 bases separated the two germline ends. CDR3 size: 13 residues. Germline V lookup: CDR1 LGHNA, CDR2 YNFKEQ.

CDR3: CSVQRWNSGISGANVLTF. In nucleotides, the CDR3 is TGCAGTGTCCAGAGGTGGAACAGTGGAATCTCTGGGGCCAACGTCCTGACTTTC. The chain recombines TRBV20-1 with TRBJ2-6; no reliable D call. The V end lost 7 bases, the J end lost 0 bases, and 22 bases lay between the germline ends. The length of the CDR3 is 18 residues. The germline V gene has CDR1 DFQATT and CDR2 SNEGSKA (reference sequence).

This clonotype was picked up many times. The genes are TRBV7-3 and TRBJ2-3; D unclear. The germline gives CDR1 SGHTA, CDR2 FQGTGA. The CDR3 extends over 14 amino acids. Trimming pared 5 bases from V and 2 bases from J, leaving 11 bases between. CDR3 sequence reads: CASSVGSFTDTQYF. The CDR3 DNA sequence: TGTGCCAGCAGCGTGGGGTCCTTCACAGATACGCAGTATTTT.

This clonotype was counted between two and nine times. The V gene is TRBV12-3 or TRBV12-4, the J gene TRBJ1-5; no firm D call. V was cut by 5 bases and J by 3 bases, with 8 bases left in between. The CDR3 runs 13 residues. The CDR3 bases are TGTGCCAGCAGTCAAGGTCACAATCAGCCCCAGCATTTT. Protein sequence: CASSQGHNQPQHF.

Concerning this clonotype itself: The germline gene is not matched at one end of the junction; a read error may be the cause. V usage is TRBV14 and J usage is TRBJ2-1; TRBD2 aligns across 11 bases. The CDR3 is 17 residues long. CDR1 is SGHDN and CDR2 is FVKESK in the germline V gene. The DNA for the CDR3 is TGTGCCAGCAGTCAAGGACTAGCGGGTCGCCGATACAATGAGCAGTTCTTC. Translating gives CASSQGLAGRRYNEQFF.

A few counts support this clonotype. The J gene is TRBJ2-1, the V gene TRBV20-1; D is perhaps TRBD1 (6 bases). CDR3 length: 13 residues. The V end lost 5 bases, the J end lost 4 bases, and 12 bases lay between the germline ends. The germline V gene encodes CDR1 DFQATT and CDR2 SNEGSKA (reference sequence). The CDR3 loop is CSAGRTGYNEQFF. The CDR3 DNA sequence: TGCAGTGCTGGCCGTACAGGGTACAATGAGCAGTTCTTC.

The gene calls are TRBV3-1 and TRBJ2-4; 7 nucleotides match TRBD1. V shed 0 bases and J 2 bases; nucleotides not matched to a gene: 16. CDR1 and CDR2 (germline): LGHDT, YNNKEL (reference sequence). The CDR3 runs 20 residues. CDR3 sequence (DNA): TGTGCCAGCAGCCAAGATTCCGGGACAGAAGGTCTTTGGTCCAAAAACATTCAGTACTTC. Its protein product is CASSQDSGTEGLWSKNIQYF.

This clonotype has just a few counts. The CDR3 nucleotides read TGTGCCAGCAGCCAAGAGGCACTAGCGGGAAACACCGGGGAGCTGTTTTTT. Protein sequence: CASSQEALAGNTGELFF. V is TRBV4-2 and J is TRBJ2-2; 10 bases are a match to TRBD2. After removal of 0 bases from V and 2 bases from J, the junction contained 3 bases not matched to a gene. CDR3 length equals 17 residues. In germline, CDR1 is LGHNA, CDR2 YNFKEQ.

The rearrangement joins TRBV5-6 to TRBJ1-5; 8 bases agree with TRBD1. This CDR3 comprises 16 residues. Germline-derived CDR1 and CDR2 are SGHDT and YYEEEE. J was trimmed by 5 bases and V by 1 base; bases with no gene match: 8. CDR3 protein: CASSLLGQGGDQPQHF. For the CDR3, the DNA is TGTGCCAGCAGCTTGCTTGGACAGGGCGGAGATCAGCCCCAGCATTTT.

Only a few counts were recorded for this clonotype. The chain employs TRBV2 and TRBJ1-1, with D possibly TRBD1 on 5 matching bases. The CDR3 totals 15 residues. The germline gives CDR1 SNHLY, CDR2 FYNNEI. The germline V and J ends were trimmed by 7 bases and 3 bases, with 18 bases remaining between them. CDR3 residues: CASNLQGVADTEAFF. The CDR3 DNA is TGTGCCAGCAACTTGCAGGGCGTGGCGGACACTGAAGCTTTCTTT.